This T cell receptor beta chain was identified during a study of memory CD4+ T cells and cytomegalovirus serostatus. Study-level information: Of the healthy Belgian adults, 9 were CMV seropositive and more than 20 seronegative.

In the original workflow: Out-of-frame sequences were removed, leaving some 2 million distinct TCRbeta sequences. Assay: immunoSEQ multiplex PCR; the TCRdb copy retains only in-frame clones and omits some. The V and J calls and the clone size are those of that table, but D and trimming were determined from the DNA. Of roughly 86,000 clones in the sample, 80% were seen once. Points on this clone: The antigen remains undetermined.

Overall study findings and caveats: CD4+ memory repertoires contained about 40% of the 164 reported CMV TCRbeta sequences.

Single viable CD3+CD4+CD8-CD45RO+ cells were sorted as the memory CD4+ T cells. Total CD4+ T cells were enriched by CD4 positive selection. Sequencing input: memory CD4+ T cells from blood. The clonotype comes from an adult in good health and CMV-seropositive.

CDR3 nucleotide sequence: TGTGCCAGCAGCTTGGGACAGGGGGGTAGATGGACCGGGGAGCTGTTTTTT. The encoded protein is CASSLGQGGRWTGELFF. The V gene is TRBV5-4, the J gene TRBJ2-2, with TRBD1 matching over 9 bases. The length of the CDR3 is 17 residues. The germline V gene encodes CDR1 SGHNT and CDR2 YYREEE (reference sequence). Unmatched junction bases numbered 8, after V lost 0 bases and J lost 5 bases.